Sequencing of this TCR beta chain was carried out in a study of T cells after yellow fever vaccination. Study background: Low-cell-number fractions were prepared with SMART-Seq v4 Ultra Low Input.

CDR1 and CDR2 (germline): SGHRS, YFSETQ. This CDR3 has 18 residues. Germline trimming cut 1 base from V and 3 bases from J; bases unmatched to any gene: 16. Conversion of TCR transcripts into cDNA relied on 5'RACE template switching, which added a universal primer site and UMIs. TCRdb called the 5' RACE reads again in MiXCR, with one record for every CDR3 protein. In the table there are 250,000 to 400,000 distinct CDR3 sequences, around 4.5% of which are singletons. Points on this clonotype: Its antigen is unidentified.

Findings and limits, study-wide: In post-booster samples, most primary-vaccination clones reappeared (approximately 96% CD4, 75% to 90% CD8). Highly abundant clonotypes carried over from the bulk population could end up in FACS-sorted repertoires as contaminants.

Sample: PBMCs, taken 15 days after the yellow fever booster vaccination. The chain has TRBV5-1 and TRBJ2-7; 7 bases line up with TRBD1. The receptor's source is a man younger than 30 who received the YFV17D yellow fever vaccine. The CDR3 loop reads CASSLWPVGTEIHYEQYF. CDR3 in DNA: TGCGCCAGCAGCTTGTGGCCCGTAGGGACAGAAATACACTACGAGCAGTACTTC.